The rows below give T cell receptor beta chains drawn from one sample of a study of blood T cell repertoires in COVID-19. This table comes from immunoSEQ multiplex PCR, and its TCRdb copy is limited to in-frame clones, with some not included. The sample includes roughly 260,000 clones, about nine tenths seen only once; the top ten take about 2.5%. Sequencing was carried out using peripheral blood. The receptor source for this set is a person aged 18 to 30 with COVID-19, enrolled during active disease. Both conserved end residues are part of each CDR3. The order of the fields is clone size, V gene, J gene, D gene, CDR3 protein, CDR3 DNA. A D gene is named only where the DNA matches it firmly. Where a row states a size, it is once, few, many or the class of an expanded clone; other rows omit it.

size: once; V: TRBV24-1; J: TRBJ2-3; D: -; CDR3: CATSDLDRTGTDTQYF; DNA: TGTGCCACCAGTGATTTGGACCGGACAGGCACAGATACGCAGTATTTT
size: -; V: TRBV9; J: TRBJ1-2; D: -; CDR3: CASSVGSGDYGYTF; DNA: TGTGCCAGCAGCGTAGGATCAGGGGACTATGGCTACACCTTC
size: once; V: TRBV28; J: TRBJ1-1; D: -; CDR3: CASSLKYASVQVNTEAFF; DNA: TGTGCCAGCAGTTTAAAGTATGCCTCGGTACAGGTGAACACTGAAGCTTTCTTT
size: -; V: TRBV27; J: TRBJ2-7; D: TRBD1; CDR3: CASSFKQGAGEQYF; DNA: TGTGCCAGCAGTTTTAAACAGGGGGCTGGAGAGCAGTACTTC
size: -; V: TRBV4-1; J: TRBJ1-4; D: TRBD1; CDR3: CASSQGDRVGGNGEKLFF; DNA: TGCGCCAGCAGCCAAGGGGACAGGGTGGGAGGGAATGGGGAAAAACTGTTTTTT
size: -; V: TRBV19; J: TRBJ2-1; D: -; CDR3: CASLQGGGNEQFF; DNA: TGTGCCAGCTTACAGGGAGGGGGCAATGAGCAGTTCTTC
size: -; V: TRBV12-5; J: TRBJ2-7; D: -; CDR3: CASGRSYEQYF; DNA: TGTGCTAGTGGTCGCTCCTACGAGCAGTACTTC
size: -; V: TRBV9; J: TRBJ2-5; D: -; CDR3: CASSVGGGHVGETQYF; DNA: TGTGCCAGCAGCGTAGGCGGGGGACACGTAGGAGAGACCCAGTACTTC
size: -; V: TRBV6-6; J: TRBJ2-2; D: -; CDR3: CASSPGHSNTGELFF; DNA: TGTGCCAGCAGTCCGGGACATTCGAACACCGGGGAGCTGTTTTTT
size: -; V: TRBV24-1; J: TRBJ2-1; D: -; CDR3: CATSDLGHSYNEQFF; DNA: TGTGCCACCAGTGATTTGGGACACTCCTACAATGAGCAGTTCTTC
size: once; V: TRBV4-3; J: TRBJ2-3; D: -; CDR3: CASSRTFTDTQYF; DNA: TGCGCCAGCAGCCGGACTTTCACAGATACGCAGTATTTT
size: -; V: TRBV29-1; J: TRBJ2-7; D: TRBD1; CDR3: CSVSGTDPYEQYF; DNA: TGCAGCGTCTCCGGGACAGACCCCTACGAGCAGTACTTC
size: once; V: TRBV27; J: TRBJ1-1; D: -; CDR3: CASSWGSNTEAFF; DNA: TGTGCCAGCAGTTGGGGCAGCAACACTGAAGCTTTCTTT
size: -; V: TRBV20-1; J: TRBJ2-5; D: -; CDR3: CSASGLGETQYF; DNA: TGCAGTGCTAGTGGCCTCGGGGAGACCCAGTACTTC
size: -; V: TRBV4-1; J: TRBJ1-1; D: -; CDR3: CASSQAGRATEAFF; DNA: TGCGCCAGCAGCCAAGCAGGGAGGGCCACTGAAGCTTTCTTT
size: -; V: TRBV3-1/TRBV3-2; J: TRBJ2-7; D: -; CDR3: CASSQELASYEQYF; DNA: TGTGCCAGCAGCCAAGAGCTAGCGAGCTACGAGCAGTACTTC
size: -; V: TRBV7-9; J: TRBJ2-7; D: TRBD1; CDR3: CASSSDRRDHEQYF; DNA: TGTGCCAGCAGCTCGGACAGGCGCGATCACGAGCAGTACTTC
size: -; V: TRBV27; J: TRBJ2-4; D: TRBD2; CDR3: CASSLTSGSLKNIQYF; DNA: TGTGCCAGCAGTTTGACGAGCGGGAGTCTCAAAAACATTCAGTACTTC
size: once; V: TRBV7-2; J: TRBJ2-7; D: -; CDR3: CASSSSQGYEQYF; DNA: TGTGCCAGCAGCTCCTCACAGGGTTACGAGCAGTACTTC
size: -; V: TRBV18; J: TRBJ2-1; D: -; CDR3: CASSPPAVNEQFF; DNA: TGTGCCAGCTCACCACCGGCGGTCAATGAGCAGTTCTTC
size: -; V: TRBV6-2/TRBV6-3; J: TRBJ2-1; D: TRBD2; CDR3: CASTPVGLAGRNEQFF; DNA: TGTGCCAGCACCCCAGTCGGACTAGCGGGAAGGAATGAGCAGTTCTTC
size: -; V: TRBV7-9; J: TRBJ1-3; D: -; CDR3: CASSDTSGNTIYF; DNA: TGTGCCAGCAGTGACACCTCTGGAAACACCATATATTTT
size: once; V: TRBV7-7; J: TRBJ2-3; D: -; CDR3: CASSLSAGSTDTQYF; DNA: TGTGCTAGCAGCTTATCGGCGGGGAGCACAGATACGCAGTATTTT
size: few; V: TRBV19; J: TRBJ1-1; D: TRBD1; CDR3: CASSIGGQTMNTEAFF; DNA: TGTGCCAGTAGTATAGGGGGACAGACCATGAACACTGAAGCTTTCTTT
size: -; V: TRBV28; J: TRBJ2-6; D: -; CDR3: CASSLGALGGANVLTF; DNA: TGTGCCAGCAGTTTAGGGGCCCTAGGTGGGGCCAACGTCCTGACTTTC